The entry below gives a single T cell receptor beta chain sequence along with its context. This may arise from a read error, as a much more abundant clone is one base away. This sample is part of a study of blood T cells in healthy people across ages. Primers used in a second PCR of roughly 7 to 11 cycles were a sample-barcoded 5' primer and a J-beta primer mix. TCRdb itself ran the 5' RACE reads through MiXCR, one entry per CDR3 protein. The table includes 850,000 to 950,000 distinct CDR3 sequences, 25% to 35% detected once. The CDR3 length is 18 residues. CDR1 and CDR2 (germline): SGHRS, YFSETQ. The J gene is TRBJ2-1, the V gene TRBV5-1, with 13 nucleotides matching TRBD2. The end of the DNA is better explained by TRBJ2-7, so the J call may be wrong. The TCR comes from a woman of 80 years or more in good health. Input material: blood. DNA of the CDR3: TGCGCCAGCAGTGGGGGACTAGCGGGGCCAAGCTCCTACAATGAGCAGTACTTC. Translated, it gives CASSGGLAGPSSYNEQYF.